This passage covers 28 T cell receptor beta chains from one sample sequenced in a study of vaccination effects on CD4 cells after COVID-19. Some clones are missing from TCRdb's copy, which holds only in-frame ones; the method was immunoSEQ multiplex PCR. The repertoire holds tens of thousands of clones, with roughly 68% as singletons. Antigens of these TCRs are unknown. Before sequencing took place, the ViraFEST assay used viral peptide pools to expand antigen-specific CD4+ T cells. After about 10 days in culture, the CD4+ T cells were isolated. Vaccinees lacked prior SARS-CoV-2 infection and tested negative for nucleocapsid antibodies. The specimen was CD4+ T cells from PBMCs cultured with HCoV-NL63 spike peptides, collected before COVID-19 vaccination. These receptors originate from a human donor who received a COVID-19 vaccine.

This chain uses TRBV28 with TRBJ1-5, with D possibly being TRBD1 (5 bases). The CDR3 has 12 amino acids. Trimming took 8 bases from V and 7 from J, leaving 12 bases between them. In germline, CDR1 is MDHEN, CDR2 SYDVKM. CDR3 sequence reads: CASRRGEQPQHF. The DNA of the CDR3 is TGTGCCAGCCGCCGGGGGGAACAGCCCCAGCATTTT.

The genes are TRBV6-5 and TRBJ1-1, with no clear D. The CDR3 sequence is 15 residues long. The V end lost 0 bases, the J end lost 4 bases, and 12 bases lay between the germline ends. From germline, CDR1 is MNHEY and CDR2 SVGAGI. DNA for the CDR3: TGTGCCAGCAGTTACTCGATTCGAAGGGCCACTGAAGCTTTCTTT. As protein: CASSYSIRRATEAFF.

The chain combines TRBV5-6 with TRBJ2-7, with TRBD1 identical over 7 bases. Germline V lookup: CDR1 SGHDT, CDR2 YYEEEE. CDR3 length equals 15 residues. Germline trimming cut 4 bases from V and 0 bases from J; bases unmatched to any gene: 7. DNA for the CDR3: TGTGCCAGCAGCCAAGGACAGGAGAGCTCCTACGAGCAGTACTTC. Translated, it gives CASSQGQESSYEQYF.

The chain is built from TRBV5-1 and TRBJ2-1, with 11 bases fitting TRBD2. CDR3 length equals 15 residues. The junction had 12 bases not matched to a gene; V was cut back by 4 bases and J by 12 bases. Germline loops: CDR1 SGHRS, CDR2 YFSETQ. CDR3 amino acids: CASSPLALAGEGQFF. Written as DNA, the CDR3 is TGCGCCAGCAGCCCCCTCGCACTAGCGGGGGAGGGGCAGTTCTTC.

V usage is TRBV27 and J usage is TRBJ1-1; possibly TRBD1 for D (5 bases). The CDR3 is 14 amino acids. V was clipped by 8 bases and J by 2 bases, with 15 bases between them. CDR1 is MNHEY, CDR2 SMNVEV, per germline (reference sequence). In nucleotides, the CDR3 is TGTGCCAGCTCCGCTGGGGGGTTAAACACTGAAGCTTTCTTT. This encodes CASSAGGLNTEAFF.

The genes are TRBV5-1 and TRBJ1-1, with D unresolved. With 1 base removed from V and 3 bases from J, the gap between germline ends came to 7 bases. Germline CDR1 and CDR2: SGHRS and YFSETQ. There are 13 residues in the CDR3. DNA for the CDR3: TGCGCCAGCAGCTTGCTCGGGCACACTGAAGCTTTCTTT. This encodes CASSLLGHTEAFF. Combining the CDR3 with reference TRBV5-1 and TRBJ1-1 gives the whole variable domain KAGVTQTPRYLIKTRGQQVTLSCSPISGHRSVSWYQQTPGQGLQFLFEYFSETQRNKGNFPGRFSGRQFSNSRSEMNVSTLELGDSALYLCASSLLGHTEAFFGQGTRLTVV.

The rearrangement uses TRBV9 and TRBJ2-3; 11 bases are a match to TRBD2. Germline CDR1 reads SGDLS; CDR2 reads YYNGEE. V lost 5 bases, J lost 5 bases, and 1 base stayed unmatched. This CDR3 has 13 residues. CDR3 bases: TGTGCCAGCAGTAGCGGGGGGGGAGATACGCAGTATTTT. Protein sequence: CASSSGGGDTQYF. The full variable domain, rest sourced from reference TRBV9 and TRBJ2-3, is DSGVTQTPKHLITATGQRVTLRCSPRSGDLSVYWYQQSLDQGLQFLIQYYNGEERAKGNILERFSAQQFPDLHSELNLSSLELGDSALYFCASSSGGGDTQYFGPGTRLTVL.

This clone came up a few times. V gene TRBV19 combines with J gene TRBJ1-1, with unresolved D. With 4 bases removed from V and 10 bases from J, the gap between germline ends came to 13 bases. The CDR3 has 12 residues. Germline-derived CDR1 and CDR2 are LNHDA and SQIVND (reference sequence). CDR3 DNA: TGTGCCAGTAGTACACCCCGCTCCTTAGCTTTCTTT. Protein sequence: CASSTPRSLAFF. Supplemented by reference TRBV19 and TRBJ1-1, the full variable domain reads DGGITQSPKYLFRKEGQNVTLSCEQNLNHDAMYWYRQDPGQGLRLIYYSQIVNDFQKGDIAEGYSVSREKKESFPLTVTSAQKNPTAFYLCASSTPRSLAFFGQGTRLTVV.

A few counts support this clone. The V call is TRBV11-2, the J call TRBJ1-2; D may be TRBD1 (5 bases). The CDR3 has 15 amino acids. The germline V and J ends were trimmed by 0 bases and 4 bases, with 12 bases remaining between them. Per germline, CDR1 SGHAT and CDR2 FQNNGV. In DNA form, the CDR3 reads TGTGCCAGCAGCTTAGAGCCCTCAGGGTCCTATGGCTACACCTTC. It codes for CASSLEPSGSYGYTF.

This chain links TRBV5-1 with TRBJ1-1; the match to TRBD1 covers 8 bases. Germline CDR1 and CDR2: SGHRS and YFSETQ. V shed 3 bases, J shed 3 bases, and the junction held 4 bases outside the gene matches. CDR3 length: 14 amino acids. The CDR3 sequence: CASSSDRAYTEAFF. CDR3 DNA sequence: TGCGCCAGCAGCTCGGACAGGGCTTACACTGAAGCTTTCTTT.

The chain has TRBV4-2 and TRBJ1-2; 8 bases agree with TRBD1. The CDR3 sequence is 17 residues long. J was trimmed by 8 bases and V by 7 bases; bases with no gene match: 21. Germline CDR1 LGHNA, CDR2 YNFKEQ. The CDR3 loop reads CASIIDTGLQGVRGYTF. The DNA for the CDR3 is TGTGCCAGCATTATTGATACGGGATTACAGGGGGTACGCGGCTACACCTTC.

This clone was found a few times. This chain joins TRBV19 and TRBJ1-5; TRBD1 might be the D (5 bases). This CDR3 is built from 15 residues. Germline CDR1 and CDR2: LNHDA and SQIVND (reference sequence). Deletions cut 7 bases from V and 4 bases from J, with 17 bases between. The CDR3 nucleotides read TGTGCCAGTAACCCCACCGGGACGAGAAATCAGCCCCAGCATTTT. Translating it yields CASNPTGTRNQPQHF.

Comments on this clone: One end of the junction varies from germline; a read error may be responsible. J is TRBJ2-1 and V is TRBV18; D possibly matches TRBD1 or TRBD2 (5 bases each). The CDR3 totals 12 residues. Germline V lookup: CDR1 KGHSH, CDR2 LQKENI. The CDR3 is CASSTGTSFVVF. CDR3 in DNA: TGTGCCAGCTCAACCGGGACCAGCTTCGTCGTCTTC.

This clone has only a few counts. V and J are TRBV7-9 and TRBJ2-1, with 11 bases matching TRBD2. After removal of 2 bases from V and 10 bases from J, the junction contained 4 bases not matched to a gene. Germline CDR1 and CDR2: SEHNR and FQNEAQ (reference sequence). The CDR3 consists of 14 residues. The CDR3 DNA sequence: TGTGCCAGCAGCTTATCACTAGCGGGGGCCGAGCAGTTCTTC. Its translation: CASSLSLAGAEQFF.

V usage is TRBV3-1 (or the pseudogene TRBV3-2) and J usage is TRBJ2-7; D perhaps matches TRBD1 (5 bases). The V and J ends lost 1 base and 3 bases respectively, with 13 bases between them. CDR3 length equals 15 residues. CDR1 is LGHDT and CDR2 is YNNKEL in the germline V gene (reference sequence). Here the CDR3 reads CASSQVSQGGYEQYF. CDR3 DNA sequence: TGTGCCAGCAGCCAAGTTTCCCAGGGCGGCTACGAGCAGTACTTC.

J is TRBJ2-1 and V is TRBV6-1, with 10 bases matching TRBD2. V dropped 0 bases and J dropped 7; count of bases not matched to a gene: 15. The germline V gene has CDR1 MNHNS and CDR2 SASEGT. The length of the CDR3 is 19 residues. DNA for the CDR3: TGTGCCAGCAGTGAAGCCGTCAAGGGAGCGGGAGGGCCACGGAATGAGCAGTTCTTC. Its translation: CASSEAVKGAGGPRNEQFF.

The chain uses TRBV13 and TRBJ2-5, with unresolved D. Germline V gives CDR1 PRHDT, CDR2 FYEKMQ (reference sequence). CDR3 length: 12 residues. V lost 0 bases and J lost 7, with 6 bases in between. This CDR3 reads CASSLGVGTQYF. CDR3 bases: TGTGCCAGCAGCTTAGGCGTGGGGACCCAGTACTTC.

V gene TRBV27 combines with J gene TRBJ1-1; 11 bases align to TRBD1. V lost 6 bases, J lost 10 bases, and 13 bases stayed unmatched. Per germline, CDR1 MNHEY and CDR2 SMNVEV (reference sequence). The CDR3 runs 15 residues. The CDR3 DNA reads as TGTGCCAGCAGGAGAGCCTCAGGACAGGGGGCGGGAGCTTTCTTT. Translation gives CASRRASGQGAGAFF.

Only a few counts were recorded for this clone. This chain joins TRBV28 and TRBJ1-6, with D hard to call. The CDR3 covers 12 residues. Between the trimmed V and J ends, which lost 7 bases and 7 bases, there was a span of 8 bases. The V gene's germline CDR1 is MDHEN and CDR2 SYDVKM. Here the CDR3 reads CASKEWNSPLHF. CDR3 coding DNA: TGTGCCAGCAAGGAGTGGAATTCACCCCTCCACTTT.

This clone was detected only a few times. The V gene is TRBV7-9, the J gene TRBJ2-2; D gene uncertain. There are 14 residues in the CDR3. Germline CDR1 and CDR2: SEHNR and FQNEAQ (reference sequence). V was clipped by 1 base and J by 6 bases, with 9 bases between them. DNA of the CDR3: TGTGCCAGCAGCTTAGATCACCGCGCCGGGGAGCTGTTTTTT. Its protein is CASSLDHRAGELFF.

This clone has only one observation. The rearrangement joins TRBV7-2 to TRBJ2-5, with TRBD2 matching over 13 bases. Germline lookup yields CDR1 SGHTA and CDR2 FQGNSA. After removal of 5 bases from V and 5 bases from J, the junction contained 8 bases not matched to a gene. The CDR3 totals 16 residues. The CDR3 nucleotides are TGTGCCAGCAGCATACGGACTAGCGGGGGTTGGGAGACCCAGTACTTC. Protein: CASSIRTSGGWETQYF.

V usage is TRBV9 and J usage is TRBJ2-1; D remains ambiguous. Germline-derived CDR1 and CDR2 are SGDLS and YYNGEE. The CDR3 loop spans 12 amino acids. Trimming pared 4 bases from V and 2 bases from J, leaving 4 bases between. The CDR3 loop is CASSPAYNEQFF. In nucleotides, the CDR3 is TGTGCCAGCAGCCCCGCCTACAATGAGCAGTTCTTC. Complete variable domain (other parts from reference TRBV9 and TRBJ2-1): DSGVTQTPKHLITATGQRVTLRCSPRSGDLSVYWYQQSLDQGLQFLIQYYNGEERAKGNILERFSAQQFPDLHSELNLSSLELGDSALYFCASSPAYNEQFFGPGTRLTVL.

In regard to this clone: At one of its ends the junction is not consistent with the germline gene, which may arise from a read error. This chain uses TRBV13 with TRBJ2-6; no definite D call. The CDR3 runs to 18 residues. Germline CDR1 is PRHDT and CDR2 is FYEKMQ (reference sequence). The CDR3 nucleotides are TGTGCCAGCAGGTTACTTCAGCTGAGTACAAGTCGGGCCAATGTCCTGACTTTC. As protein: CASRLLQLSTSRANVLTF.

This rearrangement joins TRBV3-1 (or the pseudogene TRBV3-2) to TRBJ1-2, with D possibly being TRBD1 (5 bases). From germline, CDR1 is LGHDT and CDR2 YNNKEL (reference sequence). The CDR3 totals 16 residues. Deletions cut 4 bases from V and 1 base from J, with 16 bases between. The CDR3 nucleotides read TGTGCCAGCAGCCCCCTAGGGGCAGGGAGTAACTATGGCTACACCTTC. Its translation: CASSPLGAGSNYGYTF.

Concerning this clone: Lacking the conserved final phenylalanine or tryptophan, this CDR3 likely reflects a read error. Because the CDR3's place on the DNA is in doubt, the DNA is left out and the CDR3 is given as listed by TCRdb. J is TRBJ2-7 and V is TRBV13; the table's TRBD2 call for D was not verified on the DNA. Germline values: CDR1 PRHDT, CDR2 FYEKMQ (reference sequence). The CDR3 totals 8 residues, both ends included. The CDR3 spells CASPGRGC.

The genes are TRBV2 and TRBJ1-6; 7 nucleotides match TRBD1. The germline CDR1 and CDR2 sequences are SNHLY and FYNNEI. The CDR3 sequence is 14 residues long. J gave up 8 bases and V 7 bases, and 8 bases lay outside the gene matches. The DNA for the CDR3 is TGTGCCAGCAAGCTTACAGGGGACGATTCACCCCTCCACTTT. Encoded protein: CASKLTGDDSPLHF.

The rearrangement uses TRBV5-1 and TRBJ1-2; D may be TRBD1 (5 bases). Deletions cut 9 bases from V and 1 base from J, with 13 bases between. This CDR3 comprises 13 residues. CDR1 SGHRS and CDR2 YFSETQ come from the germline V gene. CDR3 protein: CATGDGGNYGYTF. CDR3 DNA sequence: TGCGCCACCGGGGACGGTGGTAACTATGGCTACACCTTC. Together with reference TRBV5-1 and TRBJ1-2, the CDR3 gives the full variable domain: KAGVTQTPRYLIKTRGQQVTLSCSPISGHRSVSWYQQTPGQGLQFLFEYFSETQRNKGNFPGRFSGRQFSNSRSEMNVSTLELGDSALYLCATGDGGNYGYTFGSGTRLTVV.

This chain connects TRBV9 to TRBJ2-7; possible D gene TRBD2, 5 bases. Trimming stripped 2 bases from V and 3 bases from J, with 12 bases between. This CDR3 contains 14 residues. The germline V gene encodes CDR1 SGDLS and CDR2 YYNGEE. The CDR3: CASSVDAGVYEQYF. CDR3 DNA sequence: TGTGCCAGCAGCGTGGATGCCGGGGTCTACGAGCAGTACTTC.